Detailed here is one TCR beta chain. The antigen remains unidentified. This record comes from a study of T cells in localized non-small cell lung cancer. Findings of the study overall: Uninvolved adjacent lung showed higher T cell clonality than tumor. Tumor samples were not multi-region, leaving intratumor heterogeneity unexcluded. Longer survival (overall) was linked to higher T cell density in blood. Among the top 100 tumor clones, a median approximately 60 appeared in adjacent lung.

Here immunoSEQ multiplex PCR was the method, and the copy in TCRdb shows in-frame clones only, minus some. The sample yields 50,000 to 65,000 clones, roughly 79% seen once. The specimen comprised PBMCs, sampled before any cancer treatment. The sequence was collected from a man between 40 and 75 years old with stage II lung adenocarcinoma.

The CDR3 nucleotides are TGTGCCAGCTCACGGGCCAGCGAGAACACTGAAGCTTTCTTT. It translates to CASSRASENTEAFF. The V and J genes are TRBV18 and TRBJ1-1, with D unresolved. V dropped 4 bases and J dropped 1 base, with 10 bases sitting between them. The CDR3 extends over 14 amino acids. In germline, CDR1 is KGHSH, CDR2 LQKENI.